This TCR beta chain appears in the sequencing data of a study of identifying expanded T cells in peripheral blood. Overall study results and limits: Approximately two-week clone count variance significantly increased as total template count grew.

The germline V gene has CDR1 MNHEY and CDR2 SMNVEV (reference sequence). The CDR3 loop spans 13 amino acids. V lost 4 bases to trimming and J lost 6 bases, with 13 bases between them. Concerning this clone: The target antigen is unknown.

Only in-frame clones appear in the TCRdb table, and some are missing; sequencing was by immunoSEQ multiplex PCR. The sample includes approximately 94,000 clones, around nine tenths of them seen just once. The clonotype comes from a person aged 18 to 70 in good health. Material: blood. The chain is built from TRBV27 and TRBJ2-7, with D tentatively TRBD2 (5 bases). This CDR3 reads CASSSSPRGEQYF. The CDR3 DNA reads as TGTGCCAGCAGTTCCTCTCCCCGGGGCGAGCAGTACTTC.